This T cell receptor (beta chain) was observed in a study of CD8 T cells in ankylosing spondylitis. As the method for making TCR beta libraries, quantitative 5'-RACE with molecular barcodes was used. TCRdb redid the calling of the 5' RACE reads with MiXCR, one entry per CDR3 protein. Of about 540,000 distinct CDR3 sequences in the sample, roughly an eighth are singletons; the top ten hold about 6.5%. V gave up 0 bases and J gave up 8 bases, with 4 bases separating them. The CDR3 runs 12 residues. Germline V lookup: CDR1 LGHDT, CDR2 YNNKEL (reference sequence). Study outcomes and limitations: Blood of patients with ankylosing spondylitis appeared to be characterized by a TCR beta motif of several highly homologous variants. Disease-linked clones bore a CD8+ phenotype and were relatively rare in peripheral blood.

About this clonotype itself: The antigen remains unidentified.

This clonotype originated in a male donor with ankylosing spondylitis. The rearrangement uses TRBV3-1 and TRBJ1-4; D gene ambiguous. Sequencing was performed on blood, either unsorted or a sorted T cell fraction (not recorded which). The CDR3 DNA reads TGTGCCAGCAGCCAAGAGCAGGAAAAACTGTTTTTT. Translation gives CASSQEQEKLFF. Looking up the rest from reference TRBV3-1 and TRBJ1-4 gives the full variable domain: DTAVSQTPKYLVTQMGNDKSIKCEQNLGHDTMYWYKQDSKKFLKIMFSYNNKELIINETVPNRFSPKSPDKAHLNLHINSLELGDSAVYFCASSQEQEKLFFGSGTQLSVL.